The 3 T cell receptor beta chains reported below all come from one sample, sequenced in a study of T cell responses to AZD1222 COVID-19 vaccine. The repertoire was sequenced with immunoSEQ multiplex PCR; TCRdb's copy has only in-frame clones and lacks some. Here the sample spans approximately 120,000 clones, about 87% being singletons. The sample was peripheral blood, taken on day 0 of AZD1222 vaccination. These receptors originate from an adult in good health.

This clone was seen only once. The CDR3 is CASSVSYSGALSYEQYF. The CDR3 DNA follows: TGTGCCAGCAGCGTATCTTATAGCGGGGCCCTTTCCTACGAGCAGTACTTC. The chain joins TRBV9 to TRBJ2-7; 8 bases are shared with TRBD2. V shed 1 base and J 1 base; nucleotides not matched to a gene: 10. In germline, CDR1 is SGDLS, CDR2 YYNGEE. The CDR3 extends over 17 amino acids.

The J gene is TRBJ2-1, the V gene TRBV9, with TRBD2 identical over 9 bases. The V gene's germline CDR1 is SGDLS and CDR2 YYNGEE. After removal of 4 bases from V and 12 bases from J, the junction contained 14 bases not matched to a gene. The CDR3 contains 15 residues. CDR3 loop: CASSPRASGTSGQFF. As DNA, the CDR3 is TGTGCCAGCAGCCCCAGGGCTAGCGGGACGTCAGGGCAGTTCTTC.

The genes are TRBV5-1 and TRBJ2-5, with D tentatively TRBD1 (6 bases). Germline V gene lookup returns CDR1 SGHRS and CDR2 YFSETQ. The CDR3 is 14 amino acids. V gave up 0 bases and J gave up 5 bases, with 11 bases separating them. The CDR3 bases are TGCGCCAGCAGCTTGGGGACAGTGAGTGAGACCCAGTACTTC. It is translated as CASSLGTVSETQYF. Filled out from reference TRBV5-1 and TRBJ2-5, the complete variable domain reads KAGVTQTPRYLIKTRGQQVTLSCSPISGHRSVSWYQQTPGQGLQFLFEYFSETQRNKGNFPGRFSGRQFSNSRSEMNVSTLELGDSALYLCASSLGTVSETQYFGPGTRLLVL.